Given below is one TCR beta chain in context. This clonotype was recorded once. No cognate antigen has been identified for it. Qualities for individual bases were not recorded, and no much larger clone is one base off. Weak support is all one read offers. Trimming removed 7 bases from V and 7 bases from J; the gene matches leave 10 bases unexplained. CDR1 LNHDA and CDR2 SQIVND are derived from the germline V gene (reference sequence). Inclusive of the bounding cysteine and phenylalanine, the CDR3 is 15 residues long. Only the CDR3 part of the read is kept: 45 bases, read in frame from the first base. Genomic DNA served as template for TCR beta VDJ combination and CDR3 sequence profiling. An Illumina HiSeq 2000 was the platform used for TCR repertoire sequencing. The study's processing was this. TRBV/TRBJ rearrangement plots, CDR3 size and DJ length profiles, and Simpson's diversity index were used to assess repertoires. Whichever DNA sequence was most abundant in the deep sequencing data was defined as the immunodominant clone. CDR3 amino acid sequences were screened for sharing across subjects and compared with published repertoires and the VDJdb database. Starting from the raw public reads, TCRdb applied fastp trimming at Q25, assembled clones with MiXCR and retained in-frame beta chains. Each CDR3 protein appears once, grouped with its most common genes and DNA. It is TCRdb's table, rather than the study itself, that gives the V and J calls and clone size. For this sample the table gives some 64,000 distinct CDR3 sequences, of which about 50% were detected only once. Together, the top ten hold roughly 2.5% of the sample.

This sample was taken from a study of CD8+CD57+ T cells in acquired aplastic anemia (dated by TCRdb to between 2018 and 2020). With regard to the full study: A mean of approximately 3 ug of DNA, ranging from roughly 0.19 to 27.4 ug, was extracted from sorted CD4+ and CD8+ cells. For healthy donor samples, the average read count was about 10.8 million for CD4+ cells and 11 million to 14 million for CD8+ cells. What the study reported, not specific to this receptor: CD8+ Simpson's diversity did not differ significantly between patients and healthy controls (P=0.060). Roughly 29 CD8+ CDR3 sequences were found in both patients and controls but appeared to be highly expressed in patients and within the immunodominant clones of the patients.

The study deep-sequenced TCR repertoires of sorted CD4+ and CD8+ blood T cells from severe aplastic anemia patients and healthy subjects. Ficoll-Paque density gradient centrifugation was used to isolate peripheral blood mononuclear cells. Before DNA was extracted, CD4+ and CD8+ T cells were sorted using either FACS or magnetic beads. The chain couples TRBV19 to TRBJ2-2; TRBD2 fits 9 bases in the junction. The source of this sequence is a human donor in good health, serving as a control. The sample taken for sequencing was sorted CD4+, CD8+, or CD8+CD57+ T cells (not recorded which) from PBMCs. The DNA sequence follows: TGTGCCAGTAATATCAGCGGGAGGTCGGTCGGGGAGCTGTTTTTT. It translates as CASNISGRSVGELFF.